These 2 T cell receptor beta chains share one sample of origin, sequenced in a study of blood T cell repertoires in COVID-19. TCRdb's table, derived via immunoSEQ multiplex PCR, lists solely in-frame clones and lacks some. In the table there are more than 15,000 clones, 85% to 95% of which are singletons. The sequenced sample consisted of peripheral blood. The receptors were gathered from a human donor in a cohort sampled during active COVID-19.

CDR3 in amino acids: CASWGTRYTSTDTQYF. For the CDR3, the DNA is TGTGCCAGCTGGGGGACTAGATACACTAGCACAGATACGCAGTATTTT. The V gene is TRBV6-4, the J gene TRBJ2-3; 8 bases are shared with TRBD2. The CDR3 extends over 16 amino acids. Germline V gives CDR1 MRHNA, CDR2 SNTAGT. The ends lost 8 bases at V and 0 bases at J; junction bases unmatched: 10.

CDR3 bases: TGTGCCAGCAGCCCCGGGGGGGGTCGAGATACGCAGTATTTT. It translates to CASSPGGGRDTQYF. This rearrangement joins TRBV9 to TRBJ2-3, with TRBD2 identical over 8 bases. Germline V gene data show CDR1 as SGDLS and CDR2 as YYNGEE. The CDR3 is 14 residues long. V lost 4 bases, J lost 5 bases, and 6 bases stayed unmatched.